This passage covers 14 T cell receptor beta chains from one sample sequenced in a study of graft-versus-host responses after intestinal transplantation. These receptors' targets are unknown. The data were produced by immunoSEQ multiplex PCR, yet TCRdb's version contains in-frame clones alone and is incomplete. The table includes about 90,000 clones, roughly 91% detected once. Sequencing was performed on unstimulated CD8+ T cells sorted from spleen or lymph node cells, taken before transplant. The receptors derive from a human donor who was the organ donor for an intestinal transplant.

The genes are TRBV11-2 and TRBJ1-2; D unclear. V shed 5 bases and J shed 4 bases, with 20 bases lying between them. This CDR3 spans 16 amino acids. The germline gives CDR1 SGHAT, CDR2 FQNNGV. In nucleotides, the CDR3 is TGTGCCAGCAGCCTTACTTCTACAGAAAAGCTCTATGGCTACACCTTC. Its protein product is CASSLTSTEKLYGYTF.

The chain couples TRBV27 to TRBJ1-2; D not certain. This CDR3 has 15 residues. Germline CDR1 and CDR2: MNHEY and SMNVEV (reference sequence). Trimming pared 8 bases from V and 4 bases from J, leaving 20 bases between. CDR3 coding DNA: TGTGCCAGCGGCCTTTATTTTGGAGGGAGCTATGGCTACACCTTC. It specifies CASGLYFGGSYGYTF.

J is TRBJ2-4 and V is TRBV4-3; D is perhaps TRBD2 (7 bases). This CDR3 is 14 amino acids long. Germline V CDR1 and CDR2: LGHNA, YSLEER. V lost 4 bases and J lost 7, with 14 bases in between. CDR3 region: CASSLQGGRNIQYF. CDR3 nucleotide sequence: TGCGCCAGCAGCCTACAGGGAGGGAGGAACATTCAGTACTTC.

V and J are TRBV19 and TRBJ2-4; D perhaps matches TRBD1 (5 bases). The CDR3 contains 16 residues. CDR1 and CDR2 from the germline V gene are LNHDA and SQIVND (reference sequence). The V gene lost 7 bases and the J gene lost 0 bases, with 16 bases spanning the gap. Here the CDR3 DNA reads TGTGCCAGTACCCCTCGACAGACTCTAGCCAAAAACATTCAGTACTTC. Translation gives CASTPRQTLAKNIQYF.

The V gene is TRBV5-6, the J gene TRBJ2-5; D is possibly TRBD2 (5 bases). The last part of the DNA fits TRBJ2-7 better; the J call may be wrong. The CDR3 has 15 amino acids. Per germline, CDR1 SGHDT and CDR2 YYEEEE. In nucleotides, the CDR3 is TGTGCCAGCAGCTTGGATCGGGGTCTCCACTACGAGCAGTACTTC. It codes for CASSLDRGLHYEQYF.

The chain uses TRBV11-2 and TRBJ2-1; 9 bases align to TRBD1. Per germline, CDR1 SGHAT and CDR2 FQNNGV. The CDR3 consists of 16 residues. J gave up 7 bases and V 1 base, and 8 bases lay outside the gene matches. The CDR3 DNA reads TGTGCCAGCAGCTTAGTTGTCGGACAGGGGCTGAATGAGCAGTTCTTC. This sequence encodes CASSLVVGQGLNEQFF.

Here the CDR3 DNA reads TGTGCCAGCAGTTTAGTGCGGGGTGACACTGAAGCTTTCTTT. Translation gives CASSLVRGDTEAFF. The chain is built from TRBV27 and TRBJ1-1; D remains ambiguous. The CDR3 loop spans 14 amino acids. Germline V gives CDR1 MNHEY, CDR2 SMNVEV (reference sequence). Trimming cost V 2 bases and J 3 bases, with 10 bases left between them.

The chain is built from TRBV7-2 and TRBJ2-7; a possible D gene is TRBD1 (5 bases). This CDR3 comprises 12 residues. V lost 4 bases to trimming and J lost 6 bases, with 10 bases between them. Germline loops: CDR1 SGHTA, CDR2 FQGNSA. Here the CDR3 reads CASSWGPREQYF. DNA for the CDR3: TGTGCCAGCAGCTGGGGCCCACGCGAGCAGTACTTC.

The chain has TRBV27 and TRBJ2-5; 7 bases map to TRBD1. Trimming at V came to 2 bases and at J to 9 bases, leaving 12 bases not matched to a gene. Germline CDR1 and CDR2: MNHEY and SMNVEV (reference sequence). This CDR3 spans 15 amino acids. The CDR3 here is CASSLGTQGKRSQYF. The CDR3 DNA reads TGTGCCAGCAGTTTAGGAACACAGGGGAAGCGGTCCCAGTACTTC.

The chain carries TRBV7-9 and TRBJ1-2, with TRBD1 matching 8 bases. CDR1 SEHNR and CDR2 FQNEAQ come from the germline V gene (reference sequence). Trimming took 6 bases from V and 4 from J; bases not matched to a gene: 10. The CDR3 has 15 residues. The CDR3 loop is CASRDGTGEFYGYTF. The DNA of the CDR3 is TGTGCCAGCAGGGATGGGACAGGAGAATTCTATGGCTACACCTTC.

The chain links TRBV27 to TRBJ2-3; 9 bases match TRBD2. Trimming at V came to 3 bases and at J to 4 bases, leaving 2 bases not matched to a gene. The CDR3 spans 14 residues. CDR1 is MNHEY and CDR2 is SMNVEV in the germline V gene (reference sequence). As DNA, the CDR3 is TGTGCCAGCAGTTTGCGGGAGGGGGCAGATACGCAGTATTTT. This sequence encodes CASSLREGADTQYF.

In DNA, the CDR3 is TGTGCCACTGGGCTAGCGGGAGGGAGGACAGATACGCAGTATTTT. It specifies CATGLAGGRTDTQYF. The chain uses TRBV27 and TRBJ2-3; 12 bases map to TRBD2. Per germline, CDR1 MNHEY and CDR2 SMNVEV (reference sequence). Trimming cost V 10 bases and J 3 bases; bases outside gene matches: 8. This CDR3 has 15 residues.

The V gene is TRBV7-9, the J gene TRBJ2-3; D remains unclear. Trimming stripped 5 bases from V and 6 bases from J, with 9 bases between. There are 12 residues in the CDR3. Germline CDR1 is SEHNR and CDR2 is FQNEAQ (reference sequence). The CDR3 here is CASSQDLDTQYF. DNA of the CDR3: TGTGCCAGCAGCCAAGACTTGGATACGCAGTATTTT. Based on the CDR3 plus reference TRBV7-9 and TRBJ2-3, the full variable domain is DTGVSQNPRHKITKRGQNVTFRCDPISEHNRLYWYRQTLGQGPEFLTYFQNEAQLEKSRLLSDRFSAERPKGSFSTLEIQRTEQGDSAMYLCASSQDLDTQYFGPGTRLTVL.

The rearrangement links TRBV6-1 to TRBJ2-5; 7 bases line up with TRBD1. The CDR3 totals 14 residues. Germline V gene sequence: CDR1 MNHNS, CDR2 SASEGT. V shed 3 bases, J shed 1 base, and the junction held 2 bases outside the gene matches. The CDR3 here is CASSEWDSQETQYF. In nucleotides, the CDR3 is TGTGCCAGCAGTGAGTGGGACAGCCAAGAGACCCAGTACTTC.